In this sample, the clone carrying this T cell receptor (beta chain) turned up a few times. The antigen remains undetermined. This sample was included in a study of molecular identifiers for immune sequencing clone quantification. For the study at large: Replicate RNA came from about 19,000 or 110,000 naive CD8 cells and was split five ways, and four parts were sequenced. Study-wide results and limits: Clones with over 20 RNA copies captured over 99% of effector molecules but under 1% of naive ones.

Sorting selected naive CD8 T cells with a CD8+CD4-CCR7+CD45RA+ phenotype. TCRdb processed the PCR reads anew with MiXCR; each CDR3 protein has one entry. The sample records over 600,000 distinct CDR3 sequences, roughly 21% being singletons. The V end lost 5 bases, the J end lost 7 bases, and 6 bases lay between the germline ends. Germline lookup yields CDR1 SEHNR and CDR2 FQNEAQ (reference sequence). CDR3 length: 11 amino acids. V usage is TRBV7-9 and J usage is TRBJ2-1; no definite D call. The origin of this receptor is a human donor in good health. Some libraries in this study had Jurkat cell RNA spiked in. The material sequenced was naive CD8+ T cells from blood, with Jurkat cell RNA spiked in. The subset denotes: FACS-sorted CD8+CD4-CCR7+CD45RA+ naive T cells. CDR3: CASSAGNEQFF. The CDR3, as DNA: TGTGCCAGCAGCGCCGGGAATGAGCAGTTCTTC.